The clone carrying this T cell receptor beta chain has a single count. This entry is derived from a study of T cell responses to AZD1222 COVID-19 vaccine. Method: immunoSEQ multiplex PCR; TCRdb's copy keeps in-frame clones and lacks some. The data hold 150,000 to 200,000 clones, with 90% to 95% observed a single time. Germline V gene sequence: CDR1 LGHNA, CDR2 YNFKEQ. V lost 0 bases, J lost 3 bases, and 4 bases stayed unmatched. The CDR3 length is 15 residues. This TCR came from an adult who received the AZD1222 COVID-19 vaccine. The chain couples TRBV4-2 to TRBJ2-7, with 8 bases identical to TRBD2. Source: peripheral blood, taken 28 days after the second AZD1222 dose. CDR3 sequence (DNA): TGTGCCAGCAGCCAAGACCAGCGGGGGAACTACGAGCAGTACTTC. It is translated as CASSQDQRGNYEQYF.